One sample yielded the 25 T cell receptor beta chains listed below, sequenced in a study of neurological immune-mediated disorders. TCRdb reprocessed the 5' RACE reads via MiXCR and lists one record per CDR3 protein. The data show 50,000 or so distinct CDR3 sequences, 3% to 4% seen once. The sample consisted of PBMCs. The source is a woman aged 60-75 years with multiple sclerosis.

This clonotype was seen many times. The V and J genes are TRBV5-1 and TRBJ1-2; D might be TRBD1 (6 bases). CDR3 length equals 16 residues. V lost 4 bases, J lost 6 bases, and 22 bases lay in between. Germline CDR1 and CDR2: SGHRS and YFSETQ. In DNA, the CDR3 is TGCGCCAGCAGCCCGGGGGACCGGGGGGCCGGTAATGGCTACACCTTC. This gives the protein CASSPGDRGAGNGYTF.

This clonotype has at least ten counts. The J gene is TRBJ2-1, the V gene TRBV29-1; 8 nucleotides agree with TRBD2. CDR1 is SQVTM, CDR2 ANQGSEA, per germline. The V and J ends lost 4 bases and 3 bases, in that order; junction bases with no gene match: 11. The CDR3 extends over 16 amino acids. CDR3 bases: TGCAGCGTTGTAAAAGGGCTAGCGGGCAGCTACAATGAGCAGTTCTTC. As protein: CSVVKGLAGSYNEQFF.

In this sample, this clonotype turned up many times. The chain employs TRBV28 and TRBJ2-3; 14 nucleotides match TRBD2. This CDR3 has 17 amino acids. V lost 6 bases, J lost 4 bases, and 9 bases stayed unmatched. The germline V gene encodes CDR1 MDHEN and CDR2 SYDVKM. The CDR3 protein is CASRSTSGGGQPDTQYF. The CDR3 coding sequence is TGTGCCAGCAGGTCGACTAGCGGGGGGGGTCAGCCAGATACGCAGTATTTT.

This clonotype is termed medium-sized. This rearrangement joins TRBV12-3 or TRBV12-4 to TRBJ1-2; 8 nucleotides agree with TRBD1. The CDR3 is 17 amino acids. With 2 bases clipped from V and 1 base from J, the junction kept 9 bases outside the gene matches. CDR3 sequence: CASSLWDRIAGNYGYTF. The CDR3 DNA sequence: TGTGCCAGCAGTTTATGGGACAGGATAGCGGGTAACTATGGCTACACCTTC.

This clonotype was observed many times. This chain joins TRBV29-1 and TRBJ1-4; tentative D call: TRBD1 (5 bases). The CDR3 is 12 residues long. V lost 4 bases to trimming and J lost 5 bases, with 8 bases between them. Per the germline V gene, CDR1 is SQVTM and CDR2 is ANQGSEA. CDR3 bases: TGCAGCGTTGGGGACGCCAATGAAAAACTGTTTTTT. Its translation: CSVGDANEKLFF.

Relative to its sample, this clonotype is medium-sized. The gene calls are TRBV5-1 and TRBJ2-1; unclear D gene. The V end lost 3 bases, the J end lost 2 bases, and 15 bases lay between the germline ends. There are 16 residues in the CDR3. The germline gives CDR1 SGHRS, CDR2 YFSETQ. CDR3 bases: TGCGCCAGCAGCTCGGCCTTCACGGGTGCCTACAATGAGCAGTTCTTC. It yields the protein CASSSAFTGAYNEQFF.

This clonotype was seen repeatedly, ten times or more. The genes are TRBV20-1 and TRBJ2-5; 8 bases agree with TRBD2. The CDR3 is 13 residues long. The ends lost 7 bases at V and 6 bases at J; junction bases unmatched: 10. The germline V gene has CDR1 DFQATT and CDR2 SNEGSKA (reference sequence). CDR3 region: CSVPGLGEQTQYF. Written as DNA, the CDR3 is TGCAGTGTCCCGGGACTAGGAGAACAGACCCAGTACTTC.

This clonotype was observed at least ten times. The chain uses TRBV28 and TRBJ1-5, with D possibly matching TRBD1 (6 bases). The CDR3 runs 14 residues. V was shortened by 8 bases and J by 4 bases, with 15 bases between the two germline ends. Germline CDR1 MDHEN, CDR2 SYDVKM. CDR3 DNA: TGTGCCAGCGAAGGAGACAGGACTAATCAGCCCCAGCATTTT. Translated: CASEGDRTNQPQHF.

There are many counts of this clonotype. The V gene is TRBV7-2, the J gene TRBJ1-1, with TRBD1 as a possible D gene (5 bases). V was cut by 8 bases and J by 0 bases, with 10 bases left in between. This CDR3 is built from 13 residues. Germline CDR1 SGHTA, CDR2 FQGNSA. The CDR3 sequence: CASFGTLNTEAFF. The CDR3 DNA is TGTGCCAGCTTCGGGACTTTGAACACTGAAGCTTTCTTT. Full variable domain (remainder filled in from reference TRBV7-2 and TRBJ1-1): GAGVSQSPSNKVTEKGKDVELRCDPISGHTALYWYRQSLGQGLEFLIYFQGNSAPDKSGLPSDRFSAERTGGSVSTLTIQRTQQEDSAVYLCASFGTLNTEAFFGQGTRLTVV.

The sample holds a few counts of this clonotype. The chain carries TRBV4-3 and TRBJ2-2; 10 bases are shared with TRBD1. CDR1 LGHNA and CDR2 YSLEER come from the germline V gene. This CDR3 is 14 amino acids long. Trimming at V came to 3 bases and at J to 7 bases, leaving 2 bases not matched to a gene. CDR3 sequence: CASSQGQGIGELFF. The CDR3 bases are TGCGCCAGCAGCCAGGGACAGGGGATCGGGGAGCTGTTTTTT.

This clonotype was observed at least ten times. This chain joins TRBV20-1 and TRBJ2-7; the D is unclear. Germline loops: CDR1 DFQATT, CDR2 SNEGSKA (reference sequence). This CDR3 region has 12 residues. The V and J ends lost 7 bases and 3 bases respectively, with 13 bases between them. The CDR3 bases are TGCAGTGTGTTTGGCAGACACTACGAGCAGTACTTC. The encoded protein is CSVFGRHYEQYF.

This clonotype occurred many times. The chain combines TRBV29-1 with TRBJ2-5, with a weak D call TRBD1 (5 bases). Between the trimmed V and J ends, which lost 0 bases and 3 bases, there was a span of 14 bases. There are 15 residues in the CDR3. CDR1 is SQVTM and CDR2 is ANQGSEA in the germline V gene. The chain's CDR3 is CSVEDSQGGEETQYF. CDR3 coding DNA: TGCAGCGTTGAAGATAGCCAGGGTGGGGAAGAGACCCAGTACTTC.

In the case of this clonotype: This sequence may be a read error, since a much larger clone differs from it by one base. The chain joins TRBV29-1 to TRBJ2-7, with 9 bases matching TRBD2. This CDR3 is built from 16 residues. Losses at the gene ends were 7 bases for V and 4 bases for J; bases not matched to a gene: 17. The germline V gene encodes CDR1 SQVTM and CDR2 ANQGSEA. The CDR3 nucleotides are TGCAGCGCCTGGACCGGGAATAGCGGGAGAAGGTACGAGCAGTACTTC. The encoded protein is CSAWTGNSGRRYEQYF.

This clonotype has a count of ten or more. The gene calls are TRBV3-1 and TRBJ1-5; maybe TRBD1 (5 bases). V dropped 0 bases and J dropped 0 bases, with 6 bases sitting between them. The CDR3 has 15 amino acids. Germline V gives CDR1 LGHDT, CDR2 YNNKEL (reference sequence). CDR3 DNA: TGTGCCAGCAGCCAAGATGGGGGTAGCAATCAGCCCCAGCATTTT. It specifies CASSQDGGSNQPQHF.

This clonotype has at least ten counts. The CDR3 bases are TGTGCCAGCTCACCAAACAGGGATTCACCCCTCCACTTT. Protein: CASSPNRDSPLHF. J is TRBJ1-6 and V is TRBV18, with a weak D call TRBD1 (6 bases). Trimming stripped 2 bases from V and 8 bases from J, with 7 bases between. The germline gives CDR1 KGHSH, CDR2 LQKENI. The length of the CDR3 is 13 residues.

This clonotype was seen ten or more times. This CDR3 reads CSVMTGFMDGYTF. In DNA form, the CDR3 reads TGCAGCGTGATGACAGGGTTTATGGATGGCTACACCTTC. The chain joins TRBV29-1 to TRBJ1-2; 7 bases fit TRBD1. There are 13 residues in the CDR3. Germline CDR1 reads SQVTM; CDR2 reads ANQGSEA. The J segment lost 6 bases and the V segment lost 6 bases, leaving 10 bases of the junction unmatched.

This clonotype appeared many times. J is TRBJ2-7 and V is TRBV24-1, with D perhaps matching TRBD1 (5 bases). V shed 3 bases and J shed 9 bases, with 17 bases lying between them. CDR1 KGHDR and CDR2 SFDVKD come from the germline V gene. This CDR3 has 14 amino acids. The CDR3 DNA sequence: TGTGCCACCAGTGATACCAGGCAGGGTCAAAGGCAGTACTTC. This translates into CATSDTRQGQRQYF.

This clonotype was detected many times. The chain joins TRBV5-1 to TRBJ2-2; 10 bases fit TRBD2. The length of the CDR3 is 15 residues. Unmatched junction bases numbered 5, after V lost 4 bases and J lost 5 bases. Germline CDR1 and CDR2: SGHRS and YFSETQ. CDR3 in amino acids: CASSVRTSGTGELFF. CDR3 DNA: TGCGCCAGCAGCGTGAGGACTAGCGGTACCGGGGAGCTGTTTTTT.

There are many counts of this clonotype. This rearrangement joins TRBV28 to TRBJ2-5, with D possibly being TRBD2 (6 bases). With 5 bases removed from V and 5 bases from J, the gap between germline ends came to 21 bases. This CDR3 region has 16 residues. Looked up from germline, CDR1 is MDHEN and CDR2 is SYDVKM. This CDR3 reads CASSLPLDYRDETQYF. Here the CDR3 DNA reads TGTGCCAGCAGTCTACCTCTGGACTATAGGGACGAGACCCAGTACTTC.

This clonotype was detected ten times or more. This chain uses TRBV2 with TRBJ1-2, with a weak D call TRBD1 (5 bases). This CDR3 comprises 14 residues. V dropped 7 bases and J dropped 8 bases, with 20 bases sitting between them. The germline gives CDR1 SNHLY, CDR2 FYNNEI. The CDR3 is CASKAWVTEHGYTF. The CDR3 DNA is TGTGCCAGCAAGGCCTGGGTGACAGAACACGGCTACACCTTC.

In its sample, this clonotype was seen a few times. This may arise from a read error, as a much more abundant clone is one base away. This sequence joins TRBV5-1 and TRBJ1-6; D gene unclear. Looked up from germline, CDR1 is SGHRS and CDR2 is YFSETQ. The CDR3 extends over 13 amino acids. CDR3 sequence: CASSLEHNSHLHF. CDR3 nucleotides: TGCGCCAGCAGCTTGGAACATAATTCACACCTCCACTTT.

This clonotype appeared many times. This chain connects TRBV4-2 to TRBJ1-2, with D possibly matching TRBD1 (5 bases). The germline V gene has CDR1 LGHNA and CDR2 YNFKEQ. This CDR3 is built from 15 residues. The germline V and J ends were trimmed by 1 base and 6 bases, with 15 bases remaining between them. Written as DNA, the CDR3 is TGTGCCAGCAGCCAAGGGGGCTCGCAGGTCGATGGCTACACCTTC. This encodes CASSQGGSQVDGYTF.

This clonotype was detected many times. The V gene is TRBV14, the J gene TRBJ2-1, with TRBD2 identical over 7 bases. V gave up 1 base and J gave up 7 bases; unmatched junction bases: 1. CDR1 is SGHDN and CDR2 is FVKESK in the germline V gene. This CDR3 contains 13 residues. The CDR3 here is CASSQGLANEQFF. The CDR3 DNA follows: TGTGCCAGCAGCCAAGGACTAGCTAATGAGCAGTTCTTC.

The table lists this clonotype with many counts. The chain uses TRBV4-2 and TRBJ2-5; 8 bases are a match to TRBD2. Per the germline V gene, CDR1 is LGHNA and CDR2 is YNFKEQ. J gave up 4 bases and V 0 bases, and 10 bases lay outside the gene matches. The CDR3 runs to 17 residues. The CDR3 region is CASSQEAGAGGGETQYF. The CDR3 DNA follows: TGTGCCAGCAGCCAAGAGGCTGGCGCGGGGGGAGGAGAGACCCAGTACTTC.

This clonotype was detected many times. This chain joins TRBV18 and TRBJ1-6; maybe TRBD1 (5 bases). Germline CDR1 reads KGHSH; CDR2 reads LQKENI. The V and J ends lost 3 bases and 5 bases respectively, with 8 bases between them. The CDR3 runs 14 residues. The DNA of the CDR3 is TGTGCCAGCTCACCGACAGAGCATAATTCACCCCTCCACTTT. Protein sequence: CASSPTEHNSPLHF.